This record concerns one T cell receptor beta chain sequence. Antigen unknown. This record belongs to a study of T cell responses to AZD1222 COVID-19 vaccine. Study observations and caveats: A mostly white British donor set with more females was recruited, and clonal diversity was possibly underestimated. Following two doses of AZD1222, Spike-specific TCR breadth and depth rose. Dominant at 160-218 and 743-854, vaccine-associated CD4 TCRs also spanned spike.

Generated by immunoSEQ multiplex PCR, the TCRdb table keeps only in-frame clones and is missing some. This sample yields about 180,000 clones, of which 75% to 90% are seen a single time; approximately 6.9% belongs to the top ten. After removal of 1 base from V and 6 bases from J, the junction contained 3 bases not matched to a gene. Per germline, CDR1 LGHNA and CDR2 YNFKEQ. There are 14 residues in the CDR3. The receptor comes from an adult in good health. Sequencing used peripheral blood, obtained on day 0 of AZD1222 vaccination. The chain employs TRBV4-2 and TRBJ1-5; the match to TRBD1 covers 7 bases. The CDR3: CASSQGTGGQPQHF. CDR3 nucleotide sequence: TGTGCCAGCAGCCAAGGGACAGGTGGTCAGCCCCAGCATTTT.